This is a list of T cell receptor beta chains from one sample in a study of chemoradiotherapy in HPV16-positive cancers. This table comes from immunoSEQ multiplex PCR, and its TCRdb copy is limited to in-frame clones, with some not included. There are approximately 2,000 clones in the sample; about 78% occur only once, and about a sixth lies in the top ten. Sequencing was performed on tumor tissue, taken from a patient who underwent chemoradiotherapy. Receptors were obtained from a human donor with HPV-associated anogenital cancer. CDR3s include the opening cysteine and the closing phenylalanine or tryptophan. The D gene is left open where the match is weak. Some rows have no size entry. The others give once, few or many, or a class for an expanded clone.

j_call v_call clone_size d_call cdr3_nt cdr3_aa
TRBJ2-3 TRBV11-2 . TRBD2 TGTGCCAGCAGCTTAAGACTAGCGGGGATCAAAACAGATACGCAGTATTTT CASSLRLAGIKTDTQYF
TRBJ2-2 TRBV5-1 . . TGCGCCAGCAGCCCGAGACGGGTGACCGGGGAGCTGTTTTTT CASSPRRVTGELFF
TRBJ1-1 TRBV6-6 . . TGTGCCAGCAGTACCCTCGGGGGTGAAGCTTTCTTT CASSTLGGEAFF
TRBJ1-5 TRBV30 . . TGTGCCTGGGCCTCGGGGACGGGCAATCAGCCCCAGCATTTT CAWASGTGNQPQHF
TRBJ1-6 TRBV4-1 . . TGCGCCAGCAGCCAGACACAGGTTTTTAATTCACCCCTCCACTTT CASSQTQVFNSPLHF
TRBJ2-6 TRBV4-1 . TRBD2 TGCGCCAGCAGCCAAGAGATAGCGGGGGGTGGGGCCAACGTCCTGACTTTC CASSQEIAGGGANVLTF
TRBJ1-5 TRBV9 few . TGTGCCAGCAGCCCGGGAGGGCTTTATCAGCCCCAGCATTTT CASSPGGLYQPQHF
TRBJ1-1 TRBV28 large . TGTGCCAGCAGTTTGAAGCAGGGCACTGAAGCTTTCTTT CASSLKQGTEAFF
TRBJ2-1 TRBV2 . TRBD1 TGTGCCATCAAATTGAGGGGGGACAGGCGTAGCAATGAGCAGTTCTTC CAIKLRGDRRSNEQFF
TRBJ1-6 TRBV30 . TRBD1 TGTGCCTGGAGTGTCTGGGACAGGATCAATTCACCCCTCCACTTT CAWSVWDRINSPLHF
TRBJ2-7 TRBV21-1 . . TGTGCCAGCAGTAATGGACAGGGGGACTACGAGCAGTACTTC CASSNGQGDYEQYF
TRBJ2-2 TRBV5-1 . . TGCGCCAGCAGCTTACTGGCCGGGGAGCTGTTTTTT CASSLLAGELFF
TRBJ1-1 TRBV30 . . TGTGCCTGGGGCGGTTCCCCCTCTGGTGAGGACACTGAAGCTTTCTTT CAWGGSPSGEDTEAFF
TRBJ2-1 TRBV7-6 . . TGTGCCAGCAGCTTAGCTGGTCAGGGAAATGAGCAGTTCTTC CASSLAGQGNEQFF
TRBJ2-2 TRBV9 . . TGTGCCAGCAGCGAGGGGGCCGGGGAGCTGTTTTTT CASSEGAGELFF
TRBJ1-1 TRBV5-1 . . TGCGCCAGCAGCCCAACGTCCACCATGAACACTGAAGCTTTCTTT CASSPTSTMNTEAFF